This TCR beta chain emerged from a study of CD8 T cells in Susac syndrome. As for this clonotype: Its specificity is unknown.

General study results and limits: The TCR sequencing and HLA analysis in the study involved a relatively small number of individuals, as the study acknowledged.

Random hexamers served to reverse transcribe about 0.5 to 1 ug RNA. An immunoSEQ multiplex PCR amplified TCR beta CDR3 over 54 Vbeta and 13 Jbeta. One entry per CDR3 protein, called by TCRdb with MiXCR from the immunoSEQ multiplex PCR reads. The repertoire holds about 180,000 distinct CDR3 sequences, with 90% to 95% as singletons. Sequencing used CD4+ T cells from PBMCs. This clonotype originated in a human donor with Susac syndrome.

CDR3 DNA: TGTGCCAGCAGCTTAGCGGGTCAAGATACGCAGTATTTT. Translation: CASSLAGQDTQYF. The chain has TRBV7-6 and TRBJ2-3; D gene uncertain. Trimming removed 0 bases at V and 5 bases at J, with 6 bases between. This CDR3 has 13 amino acids. Germline V gene lookup returns CDR1 SGHVS and CDR2 FNYEAQ.